A selection of T cell receptor beta chains follows, all from one sample in a study of blood T cell repertoires in COVID-19. Produced via immunoSEQ multiplex PCR; TCRdb's table is partial and in-frame only. Of about 36,000 clones listed, 78% were seen once; the top ten hold 33%. The sequenced material came from peripheral blood. The source is a man in his sixties with acute or convalescent COVID-19. The CDR3 runs from the conserved cysteine through the conserved F or W. D genes are given only for firm matches. Size is omitted from some rows. Given values are once, few, many or a class for expanded clones.

-	TRBV24-1	TRBJ2-2	-	CATRSANTGELFF	TGTGCCACCAGATCCGCGAACACCGGGGAGCTGTTTTTT
-	TRBV7-8	TRBJ2-6	-	CASSTLDTTRSGANVLTF	TGTGCCAGCAGCACGTTGGACACCACAAGGTCTGGGGCCAACGTCCTGACTTTC
TRBD1	TRBV7-2	TRBJ1-1	-	CASSYGTGNTEAFF	TGTGCCAGCAGCTACGGGACAGGAAACACTGAAGCTTTCTTT
TRBD1	TRBV7-2	TRBJ1-5	many	CASSKGSGTGVGNQPQHF	TGTGCCAGCAGCAAAGGTTCCGGGACAGGGGTGGGCAATCAGCCCCAGCATTTT
TRBD1	TRBV11-3	TRBJ2-5	-	CASSSRQGGETQYF	TGTGCCAGCAGCTCCCGACAGGGTGGGGAGACCCAGTACTTC
TRBD1	TRBV6-5	TRBJ2-5	-	CASNRDRAQETQYF	TGTGCCAGCAACAGGGACAGGGCCCAAGAGACCCAGTACTTC
TRBD1	TRBV28	TRBJ1-5	-	CASSEDRREVQPQHF	TGTGCCAGCAGTGAGGACAGGAGGGAAGTTCAGCCCCAGCATTTT
TRBD2	TRBV5-4	TRBJ2-7	-	CASSPEAGGGFEQYF	TGTGCCAGCAGCCCTGAAGCGGGAGGAGGGTTCGAGCAGTACTTC
TRBD1	TRBV6-6	TRBJ2-4	few	CASRNSGQGNKNIQYF	TGTGCCAGCAGGAACTCGGGACAGGGAAACAAAAACATTCAGTACTTC
-	TRBV11-2	TRBJ2-3	-	CASSSRQRSTDTQYF	TGTGCCAGCAGCTCAAGACAGAGAAGCACAGATACGCAGTATTTT
TRBD2	TRBV7-2	TRBJ2-4	few	CASSQAGGVKNIQYF	TGTGCCAGCAGCCAAGCGGGAGGGGTCAAAAACATTCAGTACTTC
TRBD1	TRBV2	TRBJ1-2	few	CASTRGRDGYTF	TGTGCCAGCACCAGGGGGCGCGATGGCTACACCTTC
-	TRBV19	TRBJ2-2	-	CASSPARNTGELFF	TGTGCCAGTAGTCCAGCGCGTAACACCGGGGAGCTGTTTTTT
-	TRBV19	TRBJ1-5	-	CASRVGNQPQHF	TGTGCCAGCAGGGTCGGCAATCAGCCCCAGCATTTT
TRBD1	TRBV3-1/TRBV3-2	TRBJ2-3	few	CASGQGNTDTQYF	TGTGCCAGTGGACAGGGGAACACAGATACGCAGTATTTT
-	TRBV7-8	TRBJ1-4	-	CASSIDGATNEKLFF	TGTGCCAGCAGCATCGACGGAGCGACTAATGAAAAACTGTTTTTT
TRBD1	TRBV9	TRBJ2-4	-	CASSVAGAGGSGDIQYF	TGTGCCAGCAGCGTAGCTGGCGCAGGGGGCTCTGGGGACATTCAGTACTTC
-	TRBV7-7	TRBJ2-2	-	CASSRSGPPNTGELFF	TGTGCTAGCAGCCGCTCTGGGCCGCCGAACACCGGGGAGCTGTTTTTT
-	TRBV15	TRBJ2-7	-	CATSRASAAFDEQYF	TGTGCCACCAGCAGAGCCTCGGCGGCTTTCGACGAGCAGTACTTC
TRBD2	TRBV27	TRBJ2-1	-	CASSFFSGLAGGEGSYNEQFF	TGTGCCAGCAGTTTTTTTTCGGGACTAGCGGGAGGGGAGGGCTCCTACAATGAGCAGTTCTTC
TRBD2	TRBV11-3	TRBJ2-1	-	CASSLSGSLNEQFF	TGTGCCAGCAGCTTGAGCGGGAGTTTAAATGAGCAGTTCTTC
TRBD2	TRBV10-1	TRBJ2-7	-	CASSESGLAGDNEQYF	TGCGCCAGCAGTGAGTCGGGACTAGCGGGAGACAACGAGCAGTACTTC
TRBD1	TRBV19	TRBJ1-3	-	CASSPRTGATIYF	TGTGCCAGTAGCCCCCGGACAGGGGCCACCATATATTTT
TRBD2	TRBV6-5	TRBJ2-7	-	CASRPTSGKSYEQYF	TGTGCCAGCAGGCCTACTAGCGGGAAGTCCTACGAGCAGTACTTC
TRBD1	TRBV11-2	TRBJ2-7	-	CASSRTGTGGYEQYF	TGTGCCAGCAGCAGGACCGGGACAGGCGGCTACGAGCAGTACTTC
-	TRBV10-3	TRBJ2-3	-	CAISDEGVVSDTQYF	TGTGCCATCAGTGACGAGGGGGTAGTGTCAGATACGCAGTATTTT
-	TRBV6-6	TRBJ1-1	few	CASSLGYRAKNTEAFF	TGTGCCAGCAGCCTGGGGTACAGGGCAAAGAACACTGAAGCTTTCTTT